The following is a T cell receptor beta chain sequence with its context. Its antigen is still unknown. Control samples were healthy donors' buffy coats. This sample stems from a study of STAT5B mutations in CD4+ large granular lymphocyte leukemia. As processed by the authors: Lowest detectable productive clonotype frequency was 2.59 x 10-5. This table comes from immunoSEQ multiplex PCR, and its TCRdb copy is limited to in-frame clones, with some not included. V and J calls plus clone size are reproduced from that table; the DNA served to infer D and trimming. The sample lists about 30,000 clones, less than 80% seen once, with approximately 2.5% in the top ten. The CDR3 has 15 residues. The V end was cut by 5 bases, the J end by 2 bases, with 15 bases between. Germline values: CDR1 SEHNR, CDR2 FQNEAQ (reference sequence). Study-level points and caveats: Compared with healthy controls (2/35), patient top clones favored TRBV06 (8/27).

The sequencing sample was made of CD4+ T cells from blood buffy coats. V is TRBV7-9 and J is TRBJ1-2, with a tentative D call TRBD1 (6 bases). The TCR sequence derives from a human donor in good health. The chain's CDR3 is CASSMSDRYNYGYTF. The CDR3 DNA reads TGTGCCAGCAGCATGTCGGACAGATACAACTATGGCTACACCTTC.